Listed here is a single T cell receptor (beta chain). What it binds is unknown. This record comes from a study of blood T cells in healthy people across ages. The V end lost 6 bases, the J end lost 7 bases, and 15 bases lay between the germline ends. The CDR3 covers 12 residues. Germline values: CDR1 DFQATT, CDR2 SNEGSKA (reference sequence). Study observations and caveats: Higher diversity, along with more naive CD4+ cells, distinguished long-lived donors from aged donors.

The second PCR ran roughly 6 to 11 cycles with a sample-barcoded 5' primer and J-beta primers. TCRdb re-called the 5' RACE reads with MiXCR, one entry per CDR3 protein. The sample includes over 500,000 distinct CDR3 sequences, under 65% of them seen just once. Sample: blood. The chain uses TRBV20-1 and TRBJ1-2; D ambiguous. The TCR sequence derives from a woman aged 80 or older in good health. The CDR3 is CSAPRDGGGYTF. The CDR3 DNA reads TGCAGTGCCCCTCGTGATGGAGGTGGCTACACCTTC.